The clone carrying this T cell receptor (beta chain) was counted once. The target antigen is unknown. The sample originates from a study of radiation and T cells in renal cell carcinoma. Study-wide results and limits: No pretreatment tumor biopsies were available for baseline clonotypes. Top tumor clonotypes rose in blood 2 weeks post-radiation, then contracted.

The V end was cut by 3 bases, the J end by 5 bases, with 16 bases between. Germline CDR1 is MNHEY and CDR2 is SMNVEV (reference sequence). The CDR3 extends over 16 amino acids. Time point here: blood 4 weeks post-SBRT, at nephrectomy. Treatment of the sample: 15 Gy SBRT to primary tumor, nephrectomy 4 weeks later. Nephrectomy followed 15 Gy stereotactic body radiation by 4 weeks. Radiation-treated patients gave blood at baseline, week 2 and week 4. Assay: immunoSEQ multiplex PCR; the TCRdb copy retains only in-frame clones and omits some. Here the sample spans roughly 92,000 clones, 75% to 85% being singletons.

Sequenced material: blood, taken from a patient whose treatment included radiotherapy and nephrectomy. This sequence joins TRBV27 and TRBJ1-4; tentative D call: TRBD1 (6 bases). The source of this sequence is a man aged 60 to 69 with renal cell carcinoma. DNA for the CDR3: TGTGCCAGCAGTTTCCGAACAGGGTCAATGAATGAAAAACTGTTTTTT. Translated, it gives CASSFRTGSMNEKLFF.